This T cell receptor (beta chain) emerged from a study of graft-versus-host responses after intestinal transplantation. Germline assignment: CDR1 SGHRS and CDR2 YFSETQ. The J segment lost 1 base and the V segment lost 6 bases, leaving 6 bases of the junction unmatched. CDR3 length: 17 amino acids. Produced via immunoSEQ multiplex PCR; TCRdb's table is partial and in-frame only. The sample yields 90,000 to 95,000 clones, over 80% seen once. With regard to this clone: Its antigen is unidentified.

J is TRBJ2-2 and V is TRBV5-1, with 13 bases matching TRBD2. This TCR derives from a human donor who received an intestinal transplant. The specimen was unstimulated CD8+ T cells sorted from spleen or lymph node cells, collected before intestinal transplant. The CDR3 sequence: CASTWGTSGMNTGELFF. The CDR3 DNA reads TGCGCCAGCACCTGGGGGACTAGCGGGATGAACACCGGGGAGCTGTTTTTT.